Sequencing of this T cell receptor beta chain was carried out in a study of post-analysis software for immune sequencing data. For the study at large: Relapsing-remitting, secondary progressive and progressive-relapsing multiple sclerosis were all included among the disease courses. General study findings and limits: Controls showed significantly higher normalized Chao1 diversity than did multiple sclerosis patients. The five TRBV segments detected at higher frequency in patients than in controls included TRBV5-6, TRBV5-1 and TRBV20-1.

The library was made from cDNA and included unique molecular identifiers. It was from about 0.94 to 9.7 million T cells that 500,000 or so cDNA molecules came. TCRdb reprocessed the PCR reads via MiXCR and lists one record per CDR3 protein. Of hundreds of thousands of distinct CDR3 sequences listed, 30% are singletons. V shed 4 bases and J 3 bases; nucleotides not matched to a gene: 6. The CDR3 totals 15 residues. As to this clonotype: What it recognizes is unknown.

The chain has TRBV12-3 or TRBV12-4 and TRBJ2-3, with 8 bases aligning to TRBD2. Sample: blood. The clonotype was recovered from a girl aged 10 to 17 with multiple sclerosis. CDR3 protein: CASSWGLDSTDTQYF. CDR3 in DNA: TGTGCCAGCAGTTGGGGACTAGACTCGACAGATACGCAGTATTTT.